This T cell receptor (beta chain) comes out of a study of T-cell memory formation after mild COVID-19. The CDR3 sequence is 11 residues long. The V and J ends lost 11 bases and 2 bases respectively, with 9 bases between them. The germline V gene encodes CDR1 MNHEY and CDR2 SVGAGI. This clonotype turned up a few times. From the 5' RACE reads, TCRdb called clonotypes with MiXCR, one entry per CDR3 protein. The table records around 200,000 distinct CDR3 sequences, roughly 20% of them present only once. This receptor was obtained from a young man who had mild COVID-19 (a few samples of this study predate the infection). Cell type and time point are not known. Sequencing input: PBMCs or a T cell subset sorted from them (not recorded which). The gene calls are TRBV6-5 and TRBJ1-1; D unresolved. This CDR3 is CACWGNTEAFF. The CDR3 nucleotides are TGTGCCTGCTGGGGTAACACTGAAGCTTTCTTT.